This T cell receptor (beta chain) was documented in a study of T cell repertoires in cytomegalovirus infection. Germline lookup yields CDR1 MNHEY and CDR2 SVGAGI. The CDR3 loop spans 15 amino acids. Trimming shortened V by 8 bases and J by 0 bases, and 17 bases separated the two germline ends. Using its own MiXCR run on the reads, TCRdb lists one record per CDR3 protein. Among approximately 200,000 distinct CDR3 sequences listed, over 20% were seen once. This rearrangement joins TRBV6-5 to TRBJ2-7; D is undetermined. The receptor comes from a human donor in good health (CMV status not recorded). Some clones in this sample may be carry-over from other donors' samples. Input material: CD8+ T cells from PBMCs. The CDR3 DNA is TGTGCCAGCCACCAAAAGGGTTCTCTCTCCTACGAGCAGTACTTC. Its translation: CASHQKGSLSYEQYF.